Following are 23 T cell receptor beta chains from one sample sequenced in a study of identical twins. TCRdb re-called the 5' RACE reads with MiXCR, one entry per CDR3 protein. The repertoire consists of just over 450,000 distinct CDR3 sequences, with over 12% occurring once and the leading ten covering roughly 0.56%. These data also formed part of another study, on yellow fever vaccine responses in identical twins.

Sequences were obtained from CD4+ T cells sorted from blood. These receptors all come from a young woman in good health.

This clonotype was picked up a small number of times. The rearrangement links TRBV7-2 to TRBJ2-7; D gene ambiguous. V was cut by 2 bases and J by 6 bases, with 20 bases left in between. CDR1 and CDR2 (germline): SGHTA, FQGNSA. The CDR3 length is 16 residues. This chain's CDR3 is CASSLLRFGQPGEQYF. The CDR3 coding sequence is TGTGCCAGCAGCTTACTCCGGTTCGGGCAGCCGGGCGAGCAGTACTTC.

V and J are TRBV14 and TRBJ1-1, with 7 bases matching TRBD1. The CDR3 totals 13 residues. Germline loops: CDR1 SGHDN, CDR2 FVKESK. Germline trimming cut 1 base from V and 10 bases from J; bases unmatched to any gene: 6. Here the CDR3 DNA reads TGTGCCAGCAGCCAAGCAGACAGGGCTGCAGCTTTCTTT. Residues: CASSQADRAAAFF.

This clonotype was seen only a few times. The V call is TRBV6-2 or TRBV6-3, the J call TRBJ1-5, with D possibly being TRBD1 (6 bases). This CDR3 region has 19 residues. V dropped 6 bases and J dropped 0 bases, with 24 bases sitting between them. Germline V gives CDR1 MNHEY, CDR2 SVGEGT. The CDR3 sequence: CASRPARGALLYSNQPQHF. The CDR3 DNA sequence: TGTGCCAGCAGACCCGCGAGGGGGGCGCTCCTCTATAGCAATCAGCCCCAGCATTTT.

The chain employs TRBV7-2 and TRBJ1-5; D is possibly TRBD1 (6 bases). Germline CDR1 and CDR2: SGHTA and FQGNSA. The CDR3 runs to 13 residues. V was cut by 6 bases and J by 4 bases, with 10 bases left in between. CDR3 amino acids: CASRYTGNQPQHF. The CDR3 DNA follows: TGTGCCAGCAGGTATACAGGGAATCAGCCCCAGCATTTT.

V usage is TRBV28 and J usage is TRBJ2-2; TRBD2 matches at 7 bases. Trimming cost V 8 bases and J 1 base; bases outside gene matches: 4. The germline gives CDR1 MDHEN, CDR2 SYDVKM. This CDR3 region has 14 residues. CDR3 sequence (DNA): TGTGCCAGCTCGGGACTATTGAACACCGGGGAGCTGTTTTTT. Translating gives CASSGLLNTGELFF.

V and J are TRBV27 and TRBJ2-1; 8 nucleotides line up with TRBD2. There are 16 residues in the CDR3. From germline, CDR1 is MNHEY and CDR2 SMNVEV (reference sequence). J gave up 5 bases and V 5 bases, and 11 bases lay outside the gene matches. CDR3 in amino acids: CASSDILAGPNNEQFF. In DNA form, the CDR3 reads TGTGCCAGCAGTGATATCCTAGCGGGCCCTAACAATGAGCAGTTCTTC.

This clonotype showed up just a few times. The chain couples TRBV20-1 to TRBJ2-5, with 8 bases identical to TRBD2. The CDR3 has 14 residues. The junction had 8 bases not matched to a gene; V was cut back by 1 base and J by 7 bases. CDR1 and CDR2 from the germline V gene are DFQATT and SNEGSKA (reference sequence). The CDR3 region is CSARAPTSGWTQYF. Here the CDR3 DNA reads TGCAGTGCTAGAGCCCCCACTAGCGGTTGGACCCAGTACTTC.

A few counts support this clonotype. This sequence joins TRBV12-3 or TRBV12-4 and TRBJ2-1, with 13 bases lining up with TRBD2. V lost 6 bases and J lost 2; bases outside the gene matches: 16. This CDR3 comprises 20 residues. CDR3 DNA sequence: TGTGCCAGCAGCCCCAGACCGGGACTAGCGGGATCGGGCGCCTACAATGAGCAGTTCTTC. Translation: CASSPRPGLAGSGAYNEQFF.

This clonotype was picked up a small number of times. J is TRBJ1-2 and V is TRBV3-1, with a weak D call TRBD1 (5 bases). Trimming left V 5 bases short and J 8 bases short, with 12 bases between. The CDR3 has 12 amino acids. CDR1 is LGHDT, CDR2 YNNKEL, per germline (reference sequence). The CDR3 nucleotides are TGTGCCAGCAGCTCTCAACGGGGCGGCTACACCTTC. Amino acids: CASSSQRGGYTF. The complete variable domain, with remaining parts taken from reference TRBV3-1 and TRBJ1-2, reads DTAVSQTPKYLVTQMGNDKSIKCEQNLGHDTMYWYKQDSKKFLKIMFSYNNKELIINETVPNRFSPKSPDKAHLNLHINSLELGDSAVYFCASSSQRGGYTFGSGTRLTVV.

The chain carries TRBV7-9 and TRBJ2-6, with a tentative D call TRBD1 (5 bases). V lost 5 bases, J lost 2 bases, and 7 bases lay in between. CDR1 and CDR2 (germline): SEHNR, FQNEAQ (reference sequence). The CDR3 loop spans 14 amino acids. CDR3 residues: CASSPDTGANVLTF. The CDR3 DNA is TGTGCCAGCAGCCCGGACACTGGGGCCAACGTCCTGACTTTC.

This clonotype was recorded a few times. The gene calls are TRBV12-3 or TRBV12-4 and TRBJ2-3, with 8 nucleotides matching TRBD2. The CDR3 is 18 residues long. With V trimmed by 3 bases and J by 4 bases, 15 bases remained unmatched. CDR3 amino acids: CASSFGGTRGARADTQYF. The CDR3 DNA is TGTGCCAGCAGTTTTGGTGGTACGCGGGGGGCCCGGGCAGATACGCAGTATTTT.

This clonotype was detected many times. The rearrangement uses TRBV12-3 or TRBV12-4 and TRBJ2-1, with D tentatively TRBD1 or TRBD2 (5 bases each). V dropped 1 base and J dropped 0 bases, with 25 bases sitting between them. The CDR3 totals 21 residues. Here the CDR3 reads CASSLVGRGLKLGRSYNEQFF. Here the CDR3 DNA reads TGTGCCAGCAGTTTAGTCGGTCGGGGCTTGAAGCTAGGACGCTCCTACAATGAGCAGTTCTTC.

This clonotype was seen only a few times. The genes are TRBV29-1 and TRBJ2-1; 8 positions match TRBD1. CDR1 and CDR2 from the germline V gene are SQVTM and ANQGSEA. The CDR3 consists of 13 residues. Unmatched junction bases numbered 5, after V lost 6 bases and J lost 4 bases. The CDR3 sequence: CSVRDRLYNEQFF. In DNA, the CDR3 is TGCAGCGTCCGGGACAGGCTATACAATGAGCAGTTCTTC.

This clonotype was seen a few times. CDR3 sequence: CASSYYSAGGAEQYF. CDR3 DNA sequence: TGTGCCAGCAGTTACTACTCAGCGGGAGGTGCCGAGCAGTACTTC. The rearrangement links TRBV6-5 to TRBJ2-7, with 9 positions matching TRBD2. The CDR3 runs 15 residues. Germline V CDR1 and CDR2: MNHEY, SVGAGI. J was trimmed by 6 bases and V by 1 base; bases with no gene match: 7.

CDR3 protein: CASSPLAEETQYF. The DNA of the CDR3 is TGTGCCAGCTCACCACTAGCGGAAGAGACCCAGTACTTC. The chain uses TRBV18 and TRBJ2-5; tentative D call: TRBD2 (6 bases). CDR1 is KGHSH and CDR2 is LQKENI in the germline V gene. The CDR3 totals 13 residues. The ends were cut back, 1 base at V and 3 bases at J, with 6 bases in the middle.

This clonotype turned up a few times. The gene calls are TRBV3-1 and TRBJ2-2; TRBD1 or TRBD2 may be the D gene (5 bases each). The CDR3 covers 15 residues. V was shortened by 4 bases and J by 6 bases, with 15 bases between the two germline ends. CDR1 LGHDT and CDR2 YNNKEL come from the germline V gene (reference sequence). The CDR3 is CASSPRGTSAGELFF. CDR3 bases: TGTGCCAGCAGCCCCCGTGGGACCTCGGCCGGGGAGCTGTTTTTT. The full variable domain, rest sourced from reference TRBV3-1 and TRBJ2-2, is DTAVSQTPKYLVTQMGNDKSIKCEQNLGHDTMYWYKQDSKKFLKIMFSYNNKELIINETVPNRFSPKSPDKAHLNLHINSLELGDSAVYFCASSPRGTSAGELFFGEGSRLTVL.

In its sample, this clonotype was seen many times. The chain's CDR3 is CASSQLRGNEQFF. The CDR3 DNA reads TGTGCCAGCAGCCAATTGAGGGGGAATGAGCAGTTCTTC. The chain links TRBV3-1 to TRBJ2-1; D is possibly TRBD1 (6 bases). The CDR3 spans 13 residues. V was clipped by 2 bases and J by 7 bases, with 9 bases between them. Germline loops: CDR1 LGHDT, CDR2 YNNKEL (reference sequence).

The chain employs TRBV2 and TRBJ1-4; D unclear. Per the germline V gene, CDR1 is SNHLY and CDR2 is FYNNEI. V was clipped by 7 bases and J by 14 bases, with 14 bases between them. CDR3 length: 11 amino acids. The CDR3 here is CASKTGGELFF. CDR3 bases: TGTGCCAGCAAAACTGGTGGAGAGCTGTTTTTT. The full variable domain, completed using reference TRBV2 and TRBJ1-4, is EPEVTQTPSHQVTQMGQEVILRCVPISNHLYFYWYRQILGQKVEFLVSFYNNEISEKSEIFDDQFSVERPDGSNFTLKIRSTKLEDSAMYFCASKTGGELFFGSGTQLSVL.

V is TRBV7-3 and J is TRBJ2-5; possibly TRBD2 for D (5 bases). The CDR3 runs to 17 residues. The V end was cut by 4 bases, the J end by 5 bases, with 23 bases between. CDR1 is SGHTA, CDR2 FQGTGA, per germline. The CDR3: CASSSKYRGCRLETQYF. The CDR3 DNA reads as TGTGCCAGCAGCTCGAAATACCGCGGGTGTAGGTTGGAGACCCAGTACTTC.

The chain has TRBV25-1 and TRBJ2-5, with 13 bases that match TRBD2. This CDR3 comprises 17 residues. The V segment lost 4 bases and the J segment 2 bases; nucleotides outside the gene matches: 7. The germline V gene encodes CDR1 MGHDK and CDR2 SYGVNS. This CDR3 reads CASSVGLAGVGQETQYF. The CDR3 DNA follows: TGTGCCAGCAGTGTCGGACTAGCGGGAGTGGGACAAGAGACCCAGTACTTC.

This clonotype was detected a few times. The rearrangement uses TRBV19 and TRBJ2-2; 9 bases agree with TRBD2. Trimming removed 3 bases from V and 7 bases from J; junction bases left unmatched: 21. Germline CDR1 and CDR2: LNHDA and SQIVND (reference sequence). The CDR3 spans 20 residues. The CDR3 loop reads CASSIIPPTGFRLADGELFF. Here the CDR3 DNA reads TGTGCCAGTAGTATTATTCCCCCGACAGGGTTTCGACTAGCGGACGGGGAGCTGTTTTTT.

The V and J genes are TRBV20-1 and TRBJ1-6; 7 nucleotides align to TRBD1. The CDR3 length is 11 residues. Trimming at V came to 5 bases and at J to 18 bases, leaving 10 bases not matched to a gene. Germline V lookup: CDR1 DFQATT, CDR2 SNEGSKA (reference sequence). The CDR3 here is CSALAGTANHF. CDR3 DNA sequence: TGCAGTGCTCTGGCCGGGACAGCTAACCACTTT.

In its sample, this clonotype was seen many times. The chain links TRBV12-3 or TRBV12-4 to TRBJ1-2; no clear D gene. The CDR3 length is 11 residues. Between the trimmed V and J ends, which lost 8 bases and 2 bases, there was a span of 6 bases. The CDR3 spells CASGTNYGYTF. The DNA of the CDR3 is TGTGCCAGCGGTACAAACTATGGCTACACCTTC.